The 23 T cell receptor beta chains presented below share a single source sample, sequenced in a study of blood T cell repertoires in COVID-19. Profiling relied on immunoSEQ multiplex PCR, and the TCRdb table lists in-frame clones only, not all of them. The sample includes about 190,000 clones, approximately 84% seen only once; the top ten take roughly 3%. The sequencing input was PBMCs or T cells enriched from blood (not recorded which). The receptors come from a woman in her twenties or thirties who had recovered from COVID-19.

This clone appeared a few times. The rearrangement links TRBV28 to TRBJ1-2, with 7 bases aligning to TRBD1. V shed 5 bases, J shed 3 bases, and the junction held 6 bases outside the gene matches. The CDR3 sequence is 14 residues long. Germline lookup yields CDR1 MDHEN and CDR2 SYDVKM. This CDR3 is CASSAVDRDYGYTF. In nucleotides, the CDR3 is TGTGCCAGCAGTGCCGTCGACAGGGACTATGGCTACACCTTC.

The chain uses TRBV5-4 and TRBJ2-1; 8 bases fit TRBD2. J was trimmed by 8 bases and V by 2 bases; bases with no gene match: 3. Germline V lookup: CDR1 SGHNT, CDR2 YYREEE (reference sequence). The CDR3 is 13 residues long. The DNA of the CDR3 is TGTGCCAGCAGCTTCAGCGGGAGCGATGAGCAGTTCTTC. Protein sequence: CASSFSGSDEQFF.

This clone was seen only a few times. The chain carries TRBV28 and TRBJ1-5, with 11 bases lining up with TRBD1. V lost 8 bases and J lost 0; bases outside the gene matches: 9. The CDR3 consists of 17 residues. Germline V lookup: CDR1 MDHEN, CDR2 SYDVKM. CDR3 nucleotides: TGTGCCAGCCCTAGACGGACAGGGGGCTATAGCAATCAGCCCCAGCATTTT. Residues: CASPRRTGGYSNQPQHF.

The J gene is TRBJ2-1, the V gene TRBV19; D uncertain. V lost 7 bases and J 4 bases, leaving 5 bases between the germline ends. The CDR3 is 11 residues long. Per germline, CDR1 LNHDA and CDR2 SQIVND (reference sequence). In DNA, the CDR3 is TGTGCCAGTACAGGATACAATGAGCAGTTCTTC. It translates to CASTGYNEQFF.

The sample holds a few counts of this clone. The CDR3 bases are TGTGCCAGTAGTATCCGGAGGGACCTTTCAAACTATGGCTACACCTTC. This encodes CASSIRRDLSNYGYTF. The rearrangement joins TRBV19 to TRBJ1-2; perhaps TRBD1 as D (5 bases). With 3 bases removed from V and 2 bases from J, the gap between germline ends came to 16 bases. Looked up from germline, CDR1 is LNHDA and CDR2 is SQIVND (reference sequence). The CDR3 extends over 16 amino acids. Using reference TRBV19 and TRBJ1-2 for the parts outside the CDR3, the full variable domain is DGGITQSPKYLFRKEGQNVTLSCEQNLNHDAMYWYRQDPGQGLRLIYYSQIVNDFQKGDIAEGYSVSREKKESFPLTVTSAQKNPTAFYLCASSIRRDLSNYGYTFGSGTRLTVV.

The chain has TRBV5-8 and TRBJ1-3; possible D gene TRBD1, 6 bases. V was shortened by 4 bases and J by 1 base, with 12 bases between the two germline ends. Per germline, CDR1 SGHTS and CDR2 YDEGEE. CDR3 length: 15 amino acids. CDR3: CASSRVGASGNTIYF. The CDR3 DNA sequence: TGTGCCAGCAGCAGAGTGGGGGCGTCTGGAAACACCATATATTTT.

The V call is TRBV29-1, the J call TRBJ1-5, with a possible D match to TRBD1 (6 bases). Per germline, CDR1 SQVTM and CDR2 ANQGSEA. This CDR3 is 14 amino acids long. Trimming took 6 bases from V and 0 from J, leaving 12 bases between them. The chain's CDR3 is CSVRDRNSNQPQHF. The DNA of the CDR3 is TGCAGCGTCAGAGACAGGAATAGCAATCAGCCCCAGCATTTT.

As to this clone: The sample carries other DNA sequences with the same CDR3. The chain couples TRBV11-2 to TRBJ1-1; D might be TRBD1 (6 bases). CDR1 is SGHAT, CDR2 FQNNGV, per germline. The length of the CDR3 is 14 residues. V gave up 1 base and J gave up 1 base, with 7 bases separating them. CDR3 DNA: TGTGCCAGCAGCTTAGGAGGGGGGAACACTGAAGCTTTCTTT. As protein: CASSLGGGNTEAFF.

The CDR3, as DNA: TGTGCCTGGAGTGCGCGACAGAACTATGGCTACACCTTC. This translates into CAWSARQNYGYTF. This chain uses TRBV30 with TRBJ1-2, with D perhaps TRBD1 (5 bases). The germline V and J ends were trimmed by 1 base and 2 bases, with 8 bases remaining between them. Germline-derived CDR1 and CDR2 are GTSNPN and SVGIG (reference sequence). CDR3 length equals 13 residues. The full variable domain, rest sourced from reference TRBV30 and TRBJ1-2, is SQTIHQWPATLVQPVGSPLSLECTVEGTSNPNLYWYRQAAGRGLQLLFYSVGIGQISSEVPQNLSASRPQDRQFILSSKKLLLSDSGFYLCAWSARQNYGYTFGSGTRLTVV.

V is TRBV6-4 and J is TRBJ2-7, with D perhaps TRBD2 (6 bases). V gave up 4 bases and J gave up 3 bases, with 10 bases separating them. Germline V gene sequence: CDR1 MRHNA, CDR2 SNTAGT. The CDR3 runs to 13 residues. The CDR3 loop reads CASSGDGGYEQYF. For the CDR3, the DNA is TGTGCCAGCAGTGGGGACGGGGGCTACGAGCAGTACTTC.

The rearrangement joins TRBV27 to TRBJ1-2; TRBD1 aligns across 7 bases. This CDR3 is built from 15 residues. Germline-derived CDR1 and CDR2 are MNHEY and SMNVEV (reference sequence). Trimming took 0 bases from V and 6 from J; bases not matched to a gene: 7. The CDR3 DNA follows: TGTGCCAGCAGTTTATCCCGGGACAGTTTTCATGGCTACACCTTC. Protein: CASSLSRDSFHGYTF.

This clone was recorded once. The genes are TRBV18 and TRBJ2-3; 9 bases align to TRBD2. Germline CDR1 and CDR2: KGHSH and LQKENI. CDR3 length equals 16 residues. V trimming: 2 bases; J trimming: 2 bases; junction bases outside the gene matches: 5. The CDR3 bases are TGTGCCAGCTCACCAAAGGCGGGAGGGTACACAGATACGCAGTATTTT. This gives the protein CASSPKAGGYTDTQYF. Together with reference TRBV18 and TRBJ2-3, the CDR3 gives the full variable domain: NAGVMQNPRHLVRRRGQEARLRCSPMKGHSHVYWYRQLPEEGLKFMVYLQKENIIDESGMPKERFSAEFPKEGPSILRIQQVVRGDSAAYFCASSPKAGGYTDTQYFGPGTRLTVL.

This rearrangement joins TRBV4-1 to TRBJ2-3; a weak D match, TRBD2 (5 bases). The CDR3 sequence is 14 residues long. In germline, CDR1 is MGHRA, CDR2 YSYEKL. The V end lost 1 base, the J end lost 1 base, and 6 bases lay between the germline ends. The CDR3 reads CASSQVGGTDTQYF. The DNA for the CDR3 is TGCGCCAGCAGCCAAGTCGGGGGCACAGATACGCAGTATTTT.

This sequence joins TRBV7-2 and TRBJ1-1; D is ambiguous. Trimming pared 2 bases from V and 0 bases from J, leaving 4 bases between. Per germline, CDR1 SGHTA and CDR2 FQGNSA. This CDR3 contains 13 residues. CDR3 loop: CASSLTMNTEAFF. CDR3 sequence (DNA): TGTGCCAGCAGCTTAACAATGAACACTGAAGCTTTCTTT.

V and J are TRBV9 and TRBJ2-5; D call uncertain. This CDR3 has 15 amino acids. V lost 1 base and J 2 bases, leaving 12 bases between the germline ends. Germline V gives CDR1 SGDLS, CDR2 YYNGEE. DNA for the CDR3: TGTGCCAGCAGCGTAAATGCTAGGCAACAAGAGACCCAGTACTTC. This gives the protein CASSVNARQQETQYF. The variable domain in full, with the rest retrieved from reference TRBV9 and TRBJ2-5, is DSGVTQTPKHLITATGQRVTLRCSPRSGDLSVYWYQQSLDQGLQFLIQYYNGEERAKGNILERFSAQQFPDLHSELNLSSLELGDSALYFCASSVNARQQETQYFGPGTRLLVL.

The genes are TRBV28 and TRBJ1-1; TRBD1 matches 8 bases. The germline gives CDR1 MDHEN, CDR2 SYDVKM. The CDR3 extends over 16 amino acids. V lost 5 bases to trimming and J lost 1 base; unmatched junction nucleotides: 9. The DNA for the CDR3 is TGTGCCAGCAGTGGTGGGACAGGACTTCCGAACACTGAAGCTTTCTTT. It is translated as CASSGGTGLPNTEAFF.

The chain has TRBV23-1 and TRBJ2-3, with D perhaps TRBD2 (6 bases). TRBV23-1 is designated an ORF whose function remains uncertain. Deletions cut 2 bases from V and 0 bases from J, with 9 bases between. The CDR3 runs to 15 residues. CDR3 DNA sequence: TGCGCCAGCAGTCAAGGCGGGGCTAGCACAGATACGCAGTATTTT. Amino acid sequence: CASSQGGASTDTQYF.

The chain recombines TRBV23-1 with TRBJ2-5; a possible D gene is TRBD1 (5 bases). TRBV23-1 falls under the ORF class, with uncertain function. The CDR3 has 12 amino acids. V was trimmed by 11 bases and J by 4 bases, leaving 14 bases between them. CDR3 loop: CAPPGHRETQYF. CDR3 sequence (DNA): TGCGCCCCCCCCGGACACCGAGAGACCCAGTACTTC.

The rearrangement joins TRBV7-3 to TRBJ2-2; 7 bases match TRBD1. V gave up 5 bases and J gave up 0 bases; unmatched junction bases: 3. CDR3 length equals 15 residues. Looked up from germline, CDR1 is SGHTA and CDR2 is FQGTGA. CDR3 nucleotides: TGTGCCAGCAGCCGGGACAGCGCGAACACCGGGGAGCTGTTTTTT. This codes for CASSRDSANTGELFF.

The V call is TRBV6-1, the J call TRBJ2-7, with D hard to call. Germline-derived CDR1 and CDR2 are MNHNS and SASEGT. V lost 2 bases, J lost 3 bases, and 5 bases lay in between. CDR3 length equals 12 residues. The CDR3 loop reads CASSEFRYEQYF. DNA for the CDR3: TGTGCCAGCAGTGAATTTCGCTACGAGCAGTACTTC.

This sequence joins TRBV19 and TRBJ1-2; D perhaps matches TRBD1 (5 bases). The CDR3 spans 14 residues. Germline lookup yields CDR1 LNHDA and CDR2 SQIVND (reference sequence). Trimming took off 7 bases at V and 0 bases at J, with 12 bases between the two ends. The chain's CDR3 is CASTLGGANYGYTF. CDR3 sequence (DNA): TGTGCCAGTACCTTGGGGGGGGCTAACTATGGCTACACCTTC.

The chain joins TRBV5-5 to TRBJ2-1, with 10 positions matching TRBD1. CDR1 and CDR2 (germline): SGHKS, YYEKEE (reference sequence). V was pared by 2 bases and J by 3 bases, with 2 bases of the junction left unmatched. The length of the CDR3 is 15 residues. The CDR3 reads CASSLGQGDYNEQFF. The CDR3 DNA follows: TGTGCCAGCAGCTTAGGACAGGGGGACTACAATGAGCAGTTCTTC.

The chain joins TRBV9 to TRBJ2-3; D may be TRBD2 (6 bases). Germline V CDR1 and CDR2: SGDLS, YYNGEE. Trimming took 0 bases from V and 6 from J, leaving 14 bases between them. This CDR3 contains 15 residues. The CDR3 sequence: CASSVDGGIADTQYF. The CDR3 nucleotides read TGTGCCAGCAGCGTAGATGGCGGGATTGCGGATACGCAGTATTTT.